The 28 T cell receptor beta chains presented below share a single source sample, sequenced in a study of human T cells and chemical hapten exposure (dated by TCRdb to the early 2020s). The meaning of the sample's time point label: patch test 3, about 24 weeks after DPC sensitization. In light of the paper, this sample's treatment or condition label describes: therapeutic diphenylcyclopropenone sensitization with weekly scalp DPC. Libraries were built with RACE. The instrument given in TCRdb is NextSeq 500. TCRdb reworked the public reads: Q25 trimming with fastp, MiXCR clone assembly, productive beta chains retained. Every CDR3 protein is listed once, alongside the most common genes and DNA of its rows. For this sample there are 85,000 to 100,000 distinct CDR3 sequences; less than 35% appear just once. The leading ten clones occupy 10% of the sample. Sequenced here: whole blood, sampled in connection with sensitization to the hapten diphenylcyclopropenone (DPC). All receptors derive from a man in his forties with alopecia areata. Some clones in this sample may be carry-over from other donors' samples.

This clonotype was picked up a small number of times. V usage is TRBV28 and J usage is TRBJ2-1, with 11 bases aligning to TRBD2. The V gene end was trimmed by 6 bases and the J gene end by 8 bases; junction bases not matched to a gene: 6. The germline V gene has CDR1 MDHEN and CDR2 SYDVKM. This CDR3 has 14 amino acids. The CDR3: CASSLGTSGHEQFF. The CDR3, as DNA: TGTGCCAGCAGCCTAGGGACTAGCGGTCATGAGCAGTTCTTC.

This clonotype was counted between two and nine times. The V gene is TRBV21-1, the J gene TRBJ2-3; the listed D gene, TRBD2, was not tested against the DNA. TRBV21-1 is designated a pseudogene. The CDR3 has 15 residues. CDR3 region: CASSPPGQCTDTQYF. In DNA form, the CDR3 reads TGTGCCAGCAGCCCTCCTGGGCAGTGCACAGATACGCAGTATTTT.

This clonotype was counted a few times. The rearrangement links TRBV12-3 or TRBV12-4 to TRBJ2-4, with 8 bases aligning to TRBD2. The CDR3 totals 17 residues. The ends lost 3 bases at V and 4 bases at J; junction bases unmatched: 11. The CDR3 region is CASSFGGREGPKNIQYF. The CDR3 DNA reads TGTGCCAGCAGTTTTGGGGGTCGGGAGGGCCCGAAAAACATTCAGTACTTC.

This clonotype was seen a single time. The V and J genes are TRBV28 and TRBJ2-7; 7 bases are shared with TRBD1. This CDR3 region has 15 residues. Germline V gene sequence: CDR1 MDHEN, CDR2 SYDVKM. The junction had 10 bases not matched to a gene; V was cut back by 5 bases and J by 3 bases. The CDR3 spells CASSPRGQGVYEQYF. The CDR3 DNA follows: TGTGCCAGCAGTCCTCGTGGTCAGGGGGTCTACGAGCAGTACTTC.

This clonotype was seen more than once but under ten times. V gene TRBV7-9 combines with J gene TRBJ1-1; D is unclear. CDR3 length: 12 amino acids. Trimming took off 5 bases at V and 4 bases at J, with 8 bases between the two ends. Germline values: CDR1 SEHNR, CDR2 FQNEAQ (reference sequence). CDR3 in DNA: TGTGCCAGCAGCCGAGCCTCCACTGAAGCTTTCTTT. Its translation: CASSRASTEAFF.

A few counts support this clonotype. V gene TRBV2 combines with J gene TRBJ2-5; D gene unclear. The CDR3 has 16 residues. V lost 6 bases, J lost 4 bases, and 21 bases lay in between. Germline V lookup: CDR1 SNHLY, CDR2 FYNNEI. The CDR3 loop is CASSADFVGPSETQYF. The CDR3 DNA is TGTGCCAGCAGCGCCGACTTTGTAGGCCCCTCAGAGACCCAGTACTTC.

This clonotype was seen a few times. This rearrangement joins TRBV6-1 to TRBJ1-6; D perhaps matches TRBD1 (6 bases). Germline assignment: CDR1 MNHNS and CDR2 SASEGT. The CDR3 is 14 amino acids. The germline V and J ends were trimmed by 8 bases and 7 bases, with 15 bases remaining between them. Here the CDR3 DNA reads TGTGCCAGCGGCCCTCGGACAGAAAATTCACCCCTCCACTTT. It is translated as CASGPRTENSPLHF.

The V call is TRBV6-1, the J call TRBJ1-5; 8 bases are a match to TRBD1. Germline CDR1 reads MNHNS; CDR2 reads SASEGT. V shed 7 bases and J 4 bases; nucleotides not matched to a gene: 3. The CDR3 has 13 amino acids. The CDR3 coding sequence is TGTGCCAGCACCCGGACAGGGAATCAGCCCCAGCATTTT. Translated: CASTRTGNQPQHF.

V and J are TRBV10-3 and TRBJ2-1; D gene uncertain. CDR1 and CDR2 from the germline V gene are ENHRY and SYGVKD. Trimming removed 3 bases from V and 12 bases from J, with 21 bases in between. The CDR3 has 15 amino acids. CDR3 in amino acids: CAISDREGGIDGQFF. CDR3 coding DNA: TGTGCCATCAGTGATAGGGAAGGCGGTATTGACGGGCAGTTCTTC.

The V call is TRBV5-1, the J call TRBJ1-1, with TRBD1 as a possible D gene (5 bases). The CDR3 covers 13 residues. From germline, CDR1 is SGHRS and CDR2 YFSETQ. Trimming removed 3 bases at V and 8 bases at J, with 14 bases between. The CDR3 reads CASSSDLGGEAFF. The CDR3 coding sequence is TGCGCCAGCAGCTCCGATTTGGGGGGGGAAGCTTTCTTT.

The V and J genes are TRBV7-9 and TRBJ1-1, with a tentative D call TRBD1 (5 bases). Between the trimmed V and J ends, which lost 5 bases and 3 bases, there was a span of 13 bases. The CDR3 is 14 amino acids. Germline lookup yields CDR1 SEHNR and CDR2 FQNEAQ (reference sequence). CDR3 bases: TGTGCCAGCAGCGCCCCTACAGGAGACACTGAAGCTTTCTTT. Translating it yields CASSAPTGDTEAFF.

This clonotype was counted a few times. CDR3 amino acids: CASSLAINYGYTF. The CDR3 nucleotides are TGTGCCAGCAGTTTAGCGATTAACTATGGCTACACCTTC. V is TRBV27 and J is TRBJ1-2; no definite D call. The CDR3 length is 13 residues. Germline V lookup: CDR1 MNHEY, CDR2 SMNVEV (reference sequence). V lost 2 bases to trimming and J lost 1 base, with 5 bases between them.

The J gene is TRBJ2-3, the V gene TRBV7-9, with 10 bases lining up with TRBD1. Germline V gives CDR1 SEHNR, CDR2 FQNEAQ (reference sequence). V dropped 1 base and J dropped 0; count of bases not matched to a gene: 4. There are 17 residues in the CDR3. CDR3 in DNA: TGTGCCAGCAGCTTAGGGGGGACAGGGGACAGCACAGATACGCAGTATTTT. The encoded protein is CASSLGGTGDSTDTQYF. Using reference TRBV7-9 and TRBJ2-3 for the parts outside the CDR3, the full variable domain is DTGVSQNPRHKITKRGQNVTFRCDPISEHNRLYWYRQTLGQGPEFLTYFQNEAQLEKSRLLSDRFSAERPKGSFSTLEIQRTEQGDSAMYLCASSLGGTGDSTDTQYFGPGTRLTVL.

The chain is built from TRBV5-4 and TRBJ1-1; D is ambiguous. The CDR3 runs to 14 residues. Deletions cut 0 bases from V and 1 base from J, with 7 bases between. The germline gives CDR1 SGHNT, CDR2 YYREEE (reference sequence). In DNA form, the CDR3 reads TGTGCCAGCAGCTTGGGGGTGAGGAACACTGAAGCTTTCTTT. It translates to CASSLGVRNTEAFF.

The gene calls are TRBV28 and TRBJ2-1; TRBD2 agrees at 15 bases. Germline loops: CDR1 MDHEN, CDR2 SYDVKM. The CDR3 covers 15 residues. Germline trimming cut 4 bases from V and 8 bases from J; bases unmatched to any gene: 3. The chain's CDR3 is CASSWTSGRADEQFF. The CDR3 bases are TGTGCCAGCAGTTGGACTAGCGGGAGGGCCGATGAGCAGTTCTTC.

This clonotype has a handful of counts. The chain combines TRBV30 with TRBJ1-2; D uncertain. The V end lost 2 bases, the J end lost 13 bases, and 11 bases lay between the germline ends. In germline, CDR1 is GTSNPN, CDR2 SVGIG (reference sequence). The CDR3 runs to 10 residues. The CDR3 DNA is TGTGCCTGGAGTAAGGATTTCCGCACCTTC. This translates into CAWSKDFRTF.

The CDR3 protein is CASSPQPQGSSGANVLTF. In nucleotides, the CDR3 is TGTGCCAGCTCACCCCAGCCACAGGGATCCTCTGGGGCCAACGTCCTGACTTTC. This chain joins TRBV18 and TRBJ2-6; a possible D gene is TRBD1 (6 bases). Trimming shortened V by 3 bases and J by 0 bases, and 15 bases separated the two germline ends. CDR1 and CDR2 (germline): KGHSH, LQKENI. The CDR3 is 18 residues long. The whole variable domain, filled in from reference TRBV18 and TRBJ2-6, reads NAGVMQNPRHLVRRRGQEARLRCSPMKGHSHVYWYRQLPEEGLKFMVYLQKENIIDESGMPKERFSAEFPKEGPSILRIQQVVRGDSAAYFCASSPQPQGSSGANVLTFGAGSRLTVL.

A few counts support this clonotype. The gene calls are TRBV20-1 and TRBJ2-7; 7 bases map to TRBD1. This CDR3 has 13 residues. CDR1 is DFQATT, CDR2 SNEGSKA, per germline (reference sequence). V shed 3 bases and J 1 base; nucleotides not matched to a gene: 3. CDR3 sequence: CSARTGLSYEQYF. The CDR3, as DNA: TGCAGTGCTAGGACAGGGCTTTCCTACGAGCAGTACTTC.

This clonotype was counted between two and nine times. The chain combines TRBV10-3 with TRBJ1-1; 10 nucleotides align to TRBD1. Germline lookup yields CDR1 ENHRY and CDR2 SYGVKD. V dropped 10 bases and J dropped 3; count of bases not matched to a gene: 2. CDR3 length: 12 amino acids. The CDR3 nucleotides read TGTGCCACTGGACAGGGGGACACTGAAGCTTTCTTT. It yields the protein CATGQGDTEAFF.

This chain connects TRBV28 to TRBJ2-7; 9 bases map to TRBD1. Trimming cost V 11 bases and J 4 bases; bases outside gene matches: 9. Germline-derived CDR1 and CDR2 are MDHEN and SYDVKM. This CDR3 spans 13 amino acids. The CDR3 spells CAGGQGGPYEQYF. CDR3 DNA sequence: TGTGCCGGGGGACAGGGAGGTCCGTACGAGCAGTACTTC.

This clonotype has a handful of counts. The rearrangement joins TRBV12-3 or TRBV12-4 to TRBJ1-4; 10 bases match TRBD1. The CDR3 is made up of 15 amino acids. Germline trimming cut 6 bases from V and 8 bases from J; bases unmatched to any gene: 9. The CDR3 protein is CASSPRQGAKEKLFF. The CDR3 bases are TGTGCCAGCAGCCCGAGACAGGGGGCCAAGGAAAAACTGTTTTTT.

This clonotype has a handful of counts. This chain uses TRBV20-1 with TRBJ1-2; D is unclear. Germline V gene data show CDR1 as DFQATT and CDR2 as SNEGSKA (reference sequence). This CDR3 has 11 residues. Here the CDR3 DNA reads TGCAGGATGGAGGGTCTTGGAGGCTACACCTTC. This sequence encodes CRMEGLGGYTF.

This clonotype was seen more than once but under ten times. The V gene is TRBV7-3, the J gene TRBJ2-4; the D gene is possibly TRBD2 (5 bases). Looked up from germline, CDR1 is SGHTA and CDR2 is FQGTGA. Deletions cut 5 bases from V and 0 bases from J, with 14 bases between. The length of the CDR3 is 16 residues. The CDR3 spells CASSEGLAGAKNIQYF. CDR3 DNA sequence: TGTGCCAGCAGCGAAGGGTTGGCGGGAGCCAAAAACATTCAGTACTTC.

The rearrangement links TRBV5-1 to TRBJ1-1, with TRBD1 matching 8 bases. With 4 bases clipped from V and 1 base from J, the junction kept 9 bases outside the gene matches. Germline V gene lookup returns CDR1 SGHRS and CDR2 YFSETQ. The length of the CDR3 is 16 residues. The CDR3 loop is CASSPGQGRANTEAFF. The CDR3 DNA follows: TGCGCCAGCAGCCCTGGACAGGGTAGGGCGAACACTGAAGCTTTCTTT.

This clonotype was detected a few times. This chain links TRBV6-2 or TRBV6-3 with TRBJ1-2; D ambiguous. The V end was cut by 8 bases, the J end by 10 bases, with 14 bases between. The CDR3 has 11 residues. Germline V CDR1 and CDR2: MNHEY, SVGEGT. The CDR3 DNA sequence: TGTGCCAGCGGAGGGAACGCCGTCTACACCTTC. Residues: CASGGNAVYTF.

The chain is built from TRBV12-3 or TRBV12-4 and TRBJ2-5; 9 positions agree with TRBD2. The CDR3 is made up of 17 amino acids. J lost 5 bases, V lost 4 bases, and 14 bases had no gene match. In nucleotides, the CDR3 is TGTGCCAGCAGTTCCCCGGGACTAGCAGTGGGGGGGGAGACCCAGTACTTC. It translates to CASSSPGLAVGGETQYF.

This CDR3 reads CASETGQNQPQHF. The CDR3 DNA sequence: TGTGCCAGCGAAACAGGGCAGAATCAGCCCCAGCATTTT. The rearrangement uses TRBV28 and TRBJ1-5, with D possibly matching TRBD1 (6 bases). From germline, CDR1 is MDHEN and CDR2 SYDVKM. The CDR3 consists of 13 residues. Trimming cost V 8 bases and J 4 bases, with 12 bases left between them.

V usage is TRBV7-8 and J usage is TRBJ2-3, with 7 bases lining up with TRBD2. The CDR3 sequence is 17 residues long. V lost 5 bases to trimming and J lost 6 bases; unmatched junction nucleotides: 17. CDR1 and CDR2 (germline): SGHVS, FQNEAQ. CDR3 sequence: CASSTNPGTTRKDTQYF. CDR3 in DNA: TGTGCCAGCAGCACTAACCCTGGGACTACTCGCAAGGATACGCAGTATTTT.